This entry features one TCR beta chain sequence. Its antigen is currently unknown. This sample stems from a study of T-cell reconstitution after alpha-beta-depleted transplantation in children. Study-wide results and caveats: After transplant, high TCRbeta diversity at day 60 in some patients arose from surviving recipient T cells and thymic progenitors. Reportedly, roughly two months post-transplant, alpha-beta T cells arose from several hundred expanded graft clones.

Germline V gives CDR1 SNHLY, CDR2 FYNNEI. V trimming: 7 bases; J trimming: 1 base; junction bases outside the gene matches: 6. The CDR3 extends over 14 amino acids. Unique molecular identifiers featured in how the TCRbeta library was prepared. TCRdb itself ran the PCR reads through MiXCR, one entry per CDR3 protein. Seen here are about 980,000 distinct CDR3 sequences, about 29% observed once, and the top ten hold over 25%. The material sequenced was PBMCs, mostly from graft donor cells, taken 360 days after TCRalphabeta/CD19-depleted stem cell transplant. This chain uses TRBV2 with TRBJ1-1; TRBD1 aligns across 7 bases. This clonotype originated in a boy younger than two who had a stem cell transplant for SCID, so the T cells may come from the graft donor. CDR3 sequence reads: CASTPGQTNTEAFF. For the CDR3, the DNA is TGTGCCAGCACCCCGGGACAGACGAACACTGAAGCTTTCTTT.